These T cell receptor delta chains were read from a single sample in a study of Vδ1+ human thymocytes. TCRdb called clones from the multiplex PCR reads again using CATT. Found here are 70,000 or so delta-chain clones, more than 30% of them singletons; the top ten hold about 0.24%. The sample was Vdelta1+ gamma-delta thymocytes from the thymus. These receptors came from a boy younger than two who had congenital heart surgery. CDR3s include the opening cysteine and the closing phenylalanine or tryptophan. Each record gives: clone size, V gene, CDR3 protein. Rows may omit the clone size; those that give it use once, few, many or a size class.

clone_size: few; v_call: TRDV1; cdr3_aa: CALGETSFWGIRTRTDKLIF
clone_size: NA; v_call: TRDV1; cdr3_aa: CALGEKTFLLLLGAPYTDKLIF
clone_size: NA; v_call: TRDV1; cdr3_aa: CALGERIKVGWGTGYTDKLIF
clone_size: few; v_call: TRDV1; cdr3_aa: CALGDYWGIPYRPYTDKLIF
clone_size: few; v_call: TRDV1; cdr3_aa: CALGPGTKYTDKLIF
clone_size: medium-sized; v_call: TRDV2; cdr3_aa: CACDNVLGDTCTDKLIF
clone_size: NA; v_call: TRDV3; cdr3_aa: CALLPEYWGITDKLIF
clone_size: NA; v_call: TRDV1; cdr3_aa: CALSEGLGDRFADKLIF
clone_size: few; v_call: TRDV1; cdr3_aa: CALGESVLRYSAYTDKLIF
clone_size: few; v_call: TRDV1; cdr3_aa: CALGEFVLGPLGEPDKLIF
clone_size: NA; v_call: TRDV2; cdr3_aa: CACQQLFGGFYKLIF
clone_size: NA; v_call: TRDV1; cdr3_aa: CALGELLPTLSGGYAPYTDKLIF
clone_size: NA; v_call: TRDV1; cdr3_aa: CALGNVFLPKAGGYTDKLIF
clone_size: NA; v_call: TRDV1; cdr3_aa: CALGEVYLDVRGNSITVTDKLIF
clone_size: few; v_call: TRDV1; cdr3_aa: CALGEGIMGPGLHDKLIF
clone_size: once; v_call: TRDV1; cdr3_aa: CALGFPSFPGWGDTDKLIF
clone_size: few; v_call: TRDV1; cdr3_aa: CALGELHPLRIDKLIF
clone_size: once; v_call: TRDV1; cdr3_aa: CALGEVSYASSGGFCSTDKLIF
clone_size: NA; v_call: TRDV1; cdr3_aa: CALGSYTFLPGDYTDKLIF
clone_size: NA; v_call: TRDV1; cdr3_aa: CALGELAGIPLRGKLIF
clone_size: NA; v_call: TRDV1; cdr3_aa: CALGEPEDTYHWGRGPDKLIF
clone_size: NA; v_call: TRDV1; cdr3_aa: CALGELGDTLTDKLIF
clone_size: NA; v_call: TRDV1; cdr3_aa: CALGEQGYGWKYTDKLIF
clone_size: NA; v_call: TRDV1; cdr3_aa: CALGGAPDSTDKLIF
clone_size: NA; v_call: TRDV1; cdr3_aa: CALGEEGPSYALPYWGNPRRDKLIF
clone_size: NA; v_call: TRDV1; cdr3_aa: CALGEPSPVWGIRVYTDKLIF
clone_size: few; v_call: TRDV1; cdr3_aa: CALGEHKVPFRYWGIRTDKLIF
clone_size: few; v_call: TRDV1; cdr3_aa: CALGELDPGGYRTDKLIF
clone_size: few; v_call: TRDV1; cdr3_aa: CALGEHFRKLGDTQSQDDSPRTYTDKLIF
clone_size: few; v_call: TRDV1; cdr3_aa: CALGERHVNKRGDTLYRTDKLIF
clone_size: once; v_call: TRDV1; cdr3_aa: CALGEPKALGTIWGRPQYTDKLIF
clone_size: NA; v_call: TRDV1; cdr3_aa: CALGELISVLGDPTAVKLIF
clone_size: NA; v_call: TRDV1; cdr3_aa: CALGELPSLRGTFRAPPPYTDNLIF
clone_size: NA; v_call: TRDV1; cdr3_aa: CALGELYPTVIF
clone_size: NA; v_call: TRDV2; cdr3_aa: CACDTGWATKPWDTRQMFF
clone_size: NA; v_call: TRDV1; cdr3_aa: CALGGPNRSYRDPMKELRGITGHMGLIF
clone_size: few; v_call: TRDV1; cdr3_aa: CALGEVHGATSDTDKLIF
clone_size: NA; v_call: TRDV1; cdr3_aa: CALGGEFPKWGTPDRLIF
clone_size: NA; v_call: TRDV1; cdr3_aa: CALGATSCSLLVGGEGGHTDKLIF
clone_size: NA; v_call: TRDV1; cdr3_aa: CALGERSDLNWGTRRCFTDKLIF
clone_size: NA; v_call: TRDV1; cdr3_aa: CALGELGFPSYPPYWGMYTDKLIF
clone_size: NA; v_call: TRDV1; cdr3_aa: CALGELDHLTLPKREVDSWGIKTDKLIF
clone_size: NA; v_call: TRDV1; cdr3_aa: CALGNLLRGQSPALTAQLFF
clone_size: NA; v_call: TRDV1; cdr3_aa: CALGASCGDTNTDKLIF
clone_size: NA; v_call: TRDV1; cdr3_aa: CALGLPTGGYLLYTDKLIF
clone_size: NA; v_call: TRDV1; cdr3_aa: CALGEDIMGKFWGNTDKLIF
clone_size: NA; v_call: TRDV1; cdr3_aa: CALGELGLGTDKLIF
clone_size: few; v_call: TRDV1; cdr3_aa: CALGELALSPFWGHVYTDKLIF
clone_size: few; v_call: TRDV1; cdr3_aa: CALGEYKLCTDKLIF
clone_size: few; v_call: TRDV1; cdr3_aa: CALGEVNKTPYGGTGRSMYTDKLIF